This paragraph reports one TCR beta chain. V was cut by 2 bases and J by 0 bases, with 4 bases left in between. This CDR3 has 13 amino acids. This record comes from a study of CD8 T cells in Susac syndrome. Random hexamers were used to reverse transcribe roughly 0.45 to 1 ug of RNA. The authors amplified TCR beta CDR3 across 54 Vbeta and 13 Jbeta using immunoSEQ multiplex PCR. Each CDR3 protein is one row after TCRdb ran MiXCR on the immunoSEQ multiplex PCR reads. The sample lists 200,000 to 300,000 distinct CDR3 sequences, 90% to 96% occurring once. CD8+ and CD4+ T cells circulating in blood were sequenced for TCR beta. CD8+ and CD4+ T cells were negatively isolated; TEMRA cells were FACS-enriched.

This clonotype originated in a human donor with Susac syndrome. Specimen: CD4+ T cells from PBMCs. The chain uses TRBV12-3 or TRBV12-4 and TRBJ1-1; no reliable D call. In nucleotides, the CDR3 is TGTGCCAGCAGTTTAAGTATGAACACTGAAGCTTTCTTT. Translated, it gives CASSLSMNTEAFF.